This T cell receptor beta chain was identified in a study of shared clonotypes between healthy human individuals. Overall study findings and caveats: Larger estimated richness was generally recorded for naive subsets relative to memory subsets. Unshared clonotypes carried lower generation probabilities than those common to all four donors. How much donors shared clonotypes was expected to be affected by sequencing depth.

Terminally differentiated effector memory CD45RA+ cells were excluded by CCR7 positive selection of CD45RO-negative cells. This clone was detected only once. The antigen remains unidentified. The V gene end was trimmed by 0 bases and the J gene end by 6 bases; junction bases not matched to a gene: 6. The length of the CDR3 is 16 residues. Germline assignment: CDR1 LGHNA and CDR2 YSLEER. Each cell subset's genomic DNA was divided evenly among several immunoSEQ plates. The repertoire was sequenced with immunoSEQ multiplex PCR; TCRdb's copy has only in-frame clones and lacks some. This sample has 1.5 million to 2.5 million clones; about 95% occur once, and the top ten carry roughly 1%.

The rearrangement uses TRBV4-3 and TRBJ2-1; 9 nucleotides line up with TRBD2. Material: naive CD8+ T cells sorted from blood. The TCR originated in a man in his late teens or twenties in good health. The CDR3 nucleotides read TGCGCCAGCAGCCAAGAGACTAGCGGACTTCTCAATGAGCAGTTCTTC. It codes for CASSQETSGLLNEQFF.